This T cell receptor beta chain was documented in a study of blood T cell repertoires in COVID-19. In the original workflow: Estimation of nucleated cell counts relied on the amplification of reference gene primers. The protocol was immunoSEQ multiplex PCR, while the TCRdb copy is restricted to in-frame clones and leaves out a portion. V, J and clone size are those of that table, while D and trimming were read from the DNA. The sample lists just under 350,000 clones, roughly 90% occurring once. Sequencing used peripheral blood. The receptor was derived from an older woman with COVID-19, enrolled during active disease.

The CDR3 loop reads CATSGGLGEQYF. The DNA of the CDR3 is TGTGCCACCAGTGGGGGCCTTGGCGAGCAGTACTTC. The J gene is TRBJ2-7, the V gene TRBV19; TRBD1 is a possible D gene (6 bases). Germline assignment: CDR1 LNHDA and CDR2 SQIVND (reference sequence). V lost 10 bases and J lost 6, with 16 bases in between. The CDR3 is 12 residues long.